This is a list of T cell receptor beta chains from one sample in a study of spatial heterogeneity in lung cancer. TCRdb reprocessed the 5' RACE reads via MiXCR and lists one record per CDR3 protein. The sample gives approximately 81,000 distinct CDR3 sequences, around 12% of which show up once; 3.5% to 5.5% is in the top ten. Sequenced here: PBMCs, sampled at surgery. The receptors stem from a male donor with early-stage non-small cell lung cancer. Each CDR3 is given with its conserved first and last residue. D genes are given only for firm matches. Rows give clone size only sometimes, using once, few, many, or a class for an expanded clone.

clone_size j_call v_call d_call cdr3_aa cdr3_nt
few TRBJ2-2 TRBV29-1 TRBD2 CSVEAPTSAGELFF TGCAGCGTTGAAGCCCCGACTAGCGCCGGGGAGCTGTTTTTT
- TRBJ2-6 TRBV27 TRBD1 CASKGARGANVLTF TGTGCCAGCAAGGGGGCGCGAGGGGCCAACGTCCTGACTTTC
- TRBJ1-2 TRBV29-1 TRBD1 CSARQGAGGYTF TGCAGCGCCAGACAGGGGGCAGGTGGCTACACCTTC
many TRBJ2-2 TRBV14 - CASSHQGNYGTGELFF TGTGCCAGCAGCCACCAGGGGAATTACGGTACCGGGGAGCTGTTTTTT
- TRBJ2-6 TRBV6-5 - CASSRTQSGANVLTF TGTGCCAGCAGTCGTACGCAGTCTGGGGCCAACGTCCTGACTTTC
- TRBJ1-2 TRBV28 - CASSRGGQYGYTF TGTGCCAGCAGCCGAGGAGGACAGTATGGCTACACCTTC
many TRBJ2-7 TRBV4-1 TRBD2 CASSQEKLAGSYEQYF TGCGCCAGCAGCCAAGAAAAACTAGCGGGGTCCTACGAGCAGTACTTC
- TRBJ2-7 TRBV10-3 - CAISQDAGSYEQYF TGTGCCATCAGTCAAGACGCCGGGTCCTACGAGCAGTACTTC
many TRBJ1-1 TRBV29-1 TRBD1 CSVDRGEVTEAFF TGCAGCGTTGACAGGGGGGAAGTAACTGAAGCTTTCTTT
- TRBJ1-2 TRBV7-8 TRBD1 CASSPGTGGTYGYTF TGTGCCAGCAGTCCTGGGACAGGGGGCACCTATGGCTACACCTTC
- TRBJ2-7 TRBV20-1 - CSARDLASSAYEQYF TGCAGTGCTAGAGATCTTGCTAGCAGCGCCTACGAGCAGTACTTC
- TRBJ2-3 TRBV20-1 - CSARAVGWGDTQYF TGCAGTGCTAGAGCCGTGGGATGGGGGGATACGCAGTATTTT
few TRBJ2-2 TRBV5-4 - CASSPRRTTGELFF TGTGCCAGCAGCCCCCGTCGGACGACCGGGGAGCTGTTTTTT
few TRBJ1-2 TRBV30 - CAWSMGITVQAGGYTF TGTGCCTGGAGTATGGGGATTACCGTCCAAGCGGGTGGCTACACCTTC
few TRBJ2-3 TRBV20-1 - CSARDPGGSSTDTQYF TGCAGTGCTAGAGATCCTGGGGGGAGTAGCACAGATACGCAGTATTTT
- TRBJ2-2 TRBV12-5 TRBD1 CASGLLRQGHTGELFF TGTGCTAGTGGTTTGCTACGACAGGGTCACACCGGGGAGCTGTTTTTT
few TRBJ2-1 TRBV12-3/TRBV12-4 - CASSRGQEQFF TGTGCCAGCAGTAGGGGTCAGGAGCAGTTCTTC
few TRBJ2-1 TRBV20-1 TRBD2 CSARGGLAGSSYNEQFF TGCAGTGCTAGAGGAGGGCTAGCGGGCAGCTCCTACAATGAGCAGTTCTTC
- TRBJ2-7 TRBV19 TRBD2 CASSALAGHPYEQYF TGTGCCAGTAGTGCACTAGCGGGCCACCCCTACGAGCAGTACTTC
many TRBJ2-7 TRBV5-5 - CASTPGTTYEQYF TGTGCCAGCACACCCGGGACAACCTACGAGCAGTACTTC
- TRBJ2-7 TRBV6-6 - CASSRDVPYEQYF TGTGCCAGCAGTCGGGACGTCCCCTACGAGCAGTACTTC
- TRBJ1-1 TRBV12-3/TRBV12-4 TRBD1 CASSRTGTVEAFF TGTGCCAGCAGTCGGACAGGGACGGTTGAAGCTTTCTTT
few TRBJ2-1 TRBV5-6 TRBD2 CASSSQGTSGYNEQFF TGTGCCAGCAGCTCGCAGGGGACTAGCGGATACAATGAGCAGTTCTTC
few TRBJ2-5 TRBV7-9 - CASSLARGAETQYF TGTGCCAGCAGCTTAGCGAGAGGGGCCGAGACCCAGTACTTC
few TRBJ2-5 TRBV5-1 - CASSLGFEMGTLKTQYF TGCGCCAGCAGCTTAGGTTTTGAGATGGGAACCCTGAAGACCCAGTACTTC
many TRBJ2-4 TRBV30 TRBD2 CAWSEGLAGDIQYF TGTGCCTGGAGTGAGGGACTAGCGGGGGACATTCAGTACTTC
few TRBJ2-5 TRBV29-1 - CSVPRGTGQGETQYF TGCAGCGTCCCCCGGGGCACAGGGCAGGGAGAGACCCAGTACTTC
- TRBJ1-2 TRBV5-5 TRBD1 CASSLSGGAVYGYTF TGTGCCAGCAGCTTATCAGGGGGCGCGGTGTATGGCTACACCTTC
- TRBJ2-2 TRBV4-2 TRBD1 CASSQETFDRANTGELFF TGTGCCAGCAGCCAAGAGACCTTCGACAGGGCGAACACCGGGGAGCTGTTTTTT
- TRBJ2-6 TRBV19 - CASSIMRASGANVLTF TGTGCCAGTAGTATCATGAGAGCGTCCGGGGCCAACGTCCTGACTTTC
- TRBJ1-5 TRBV6-5 - CASSYSPYQPQHF TGTGCCAGCAGTTACTCACCATATCAGCCCCAGCATTTT
- TRBJ2-3 TRBV5-1 TRBD2 CASSLLTSGGTDTQYF TGCGCCAGCAGCTTACTTACTAGCGGGGGCACAGATACGCAGTATTTT
few TRBJ2-1 TRBV3-1 TRBD2 CASSQVSGTSGFYEQFF TGTGCCAGCAGCCAAGTTTCTGGGACTAGCGGGTTCTATGAGCAGTTCTTC
medium-sized TRBJ1-1 TRBV7-3 TRBD1 CASSYGQGPAFF TGTGCCAGCAGCTATGGACAGGGCCCAGCTTTCTTT
few TRBJ1-2 TRBV7-2 - CASSFPTWAGYTF TGTGCCAGCAGCTTCCCAACCTGGGCGGGCTACACCTTC
- TRBJ2-3 TRBV27 - CASNPVRGSTDTQYF TGTGCCAGCAACCCTGTTCGGGGTAGCACAGATACGCAGTATTTT
- TRBJ2-1 TRBV20-1 TRBD2 CSAWTRGSSYNEQFF TGCAGTGCTTGGACTAGAGGGAGCTCCTACAATGAGCAGTTCTTC
few TRBJ1-2 TRBV19 TRBD1 CASSFLPGQGWDGYTF TGTGCCAGTAGTTTCCTTCCGGGACAGGGATGGGATGGCTACACCTTC
- TRBJ1-1 TRBV29-1 - CSVGGRANTEAFF TGCAGCGTGGGGGGACGGGCGAACACTGAAGCTTTCTTT
many TRBJ1-3 TRBV6-2/TRBV6-3 - CASSYIAQPSGNTIYF TGTGCCAGCAGTTACATCGCCCAACCATCTGGAAACACCATATATTTT
many TRBJ1-2 TRBV12-3/TRBV12-4 - CASSFFDHYGYTF TGTGCCAGCAGTTTTTTCGACCACTATGGCTACACCTTC